This T cell receptor beta chain appears in the sequencing data of a study of sequential checkpoint blockade in melanoma. Deletions cut 0 bases from V and 0 bases from J, with 10 bases between. The CDR3 is made up of 15 amino acids. The germline gives CDR1 SGHKS, CDR2 YYEKEE (reference sequence). Treatment given: randomized to nivolumab then ipilimumab (arm A) or the reverse (arm B). Sorted cells were live CD3+CD8+, lacking CD19 and CD56, from PBMCs. Data came from immunoSEQ multiplex PCR; TCRdb stores just in-frame clones and leaves some out. The table lists 20,000 to 25,000 clones, over 80% of them singletons.

This TCR derives from a human donor with melanoma. This sample comprised CD8+ T cells sorted from blood (inferred from file names), obtained from a patient given nivolumab and ipilimumab in sequence. The rearrangement joins TRBV5-5 to TRBJ2-7; D remains ambiguous. As DNA, the CDR3 is TGTGCCAGCAGCTTGGGGGTAGCTCCCTCCTACGAGCAGTACTTC. This encodes CASSLGVAPSYEQYF.